This T cell receptor (beta chain) is drawn from a study of cytomegalovirus exposure and HLA in healthy donors. General study findings and limits: By a later analysis, the bulk of CMV-associated TCR beta chains appeared HLA-restricted. Serostatus for CMV was the only available immune exposure information. TRBV6-2, TRBV6-3 and other indistinguishable V segments were excluded.

Note on this clone: Its specificity is not known.

CDR1 is SNHLY and CDR2 is FYNNEI in the germline V gene. This CDR3 spans 14 amino acids. The ends were cut back, 3 bases at V and 1 base at J, with 6 bases in the middle. PCR employed 60 Vbeta and 13 Jbeta primers. Method: immunoSEQ multiplex PCR; TCRdb's copy keeps in-frame clones and lacks some. Among about 150,000 clones listed, around 60% were seen once. This TCR was recovered from a woman aged 60-75 years in good health and CMV-seropositive. The genes are TRBV2 and TRBJ2-2; D gene unclear. Input material: PBMCs. This CDR3 is CASSDFRNTGELFF. Written as DNA, the CDR3 is TGTGCCAGCAGTGATTTTCGGAACACCGGGGAGCTGTTTTTT.